The rows below give T cell receptor beta chains drawn from one sample of a study of blood T cell repertoires in COVID-19. The method was immunoSEQ multiplex PCR; TCRdb's version includes in-frame clones alone and lacks a portion of them. The data contain around 50,000 clones, 85% to 95% of them singletons. Sample: peripheral blood. Receptors were obtained from a man in his sixties with COVID-19, enrolled during active disease. CDR3s leave out the opening cysteine and the closing phenylalanine or tryptophan.

TRBV7-2,TRBJ2-1,13,ASSLTAGSYNEQF
TRBV7-2,TRBJ2-2,14,ASSSTSGRVTGELF
TRBV5-1,TRBJ2-7,11,ASSQQGPYEQY
TRBV27,TRBJ2-7,12,ASSFRQGPYEQY
TRBV5-8,TRBJ2-7,12,ASSHSRGLYEQY
TRBV24-1,TRBJ2-1,17,ATSDLRDRGPSSYNEQF
TRBV10-3,TRBJ2-7,13,AIREASVGLYEQY
TRBV30,TRBJ1-2,11,AWSLGEVGGYT
TRBV5-1,TRBJ2-2,13,ASRPTGTGDGELF
TRBV4-2,TRBJ1-2,13,ASSHHGQGNYGYT
TRBV29-1,TRBJ1-1,13,SVEDGFNGNTEAF
TRBV5-1,TRBJ2-7,14,ASSGMTSGVSYEQY
TRBV5-4,TRBJ1-2,15,ASSLALGGDRRHGYT
TRBV25-1,TRBJ1-6,12,ASRETGSNSPLH
TRBV2,TRBJ2-7,12,ASSDIGRAYEQY
TRBV18,TRBJ2-7,12,ASSPLDRAHEQY
TRBV5-8,TRBJ1-5,13,ASSSGTGVLQPQH
TRBV12-3/TRBV12-4,TRBJ2-1,10,ASRSYSDEQF
TRBV7-8,TRBJ2-7,11,ASTGQNSYEQY
TRBV11-2,TRBJ2-3,15,ASSLGVTGVGTDTQY
TRBV19,TRBJ1-2,12,ASINFRDNYGYT
TRBV9,TRBJ1-6,13,ASSVALGGESPLH
TRBV5-1,TRBJ2-2,13,ASSQDRGHTGELF
TRBV5-6,TRBJ2-1,14,ASSWLTGSQYNEQF
TRBV19,TRBJ1-1,13,ASSIREYGGTEAF
TRBV7-8,TRBJ1-6,13,ASSSFDSPNSPLH
TRBV30,TRBJ2-1,10,AWSLGLAEQF
TRBV9,TRBJ2-1,14,ASSARYEATYNEQF